Listed below are T cell receptor beta chains from one sample, sequenced in a study of blood T cell repertoires in COVID-19. Measured with immunoSEQ multiplex PCR; TCRdb has only the in-frame clones, and not every one. The data hold about 69,000 clones, with 65% to 85% observed a single time. Sequenced material: peripheral blood. Source of these receptors: a man between 60 and 70 years old with acute or convalescent COVID-19. CDR3s include the opening cysteine and the closing phenylalanine or tryptophan. D genes are given only for firm matches. Only some rows state a clone size, as once, few, many or a class for expanded clones.

D gene,clone size,J gene,V gene,CDR3 DNA,CDR3 protein
-,once,TRBJ1-3,TRBV5-1,TGCGCCAGCAGCCAGGAAGGTGCAGGGCCTGGAAACACCATATATTTT,CASSQEGAGPGNTIYF
-,-,TRBJ2-5,TRBV5-1,TGCGCCAGCAGCTCACTACAGGGATCCGTCGAGACCCAGTACTTC,CASSSLQGSVETQYF
-,-,TRBJ2-3,TRBV5-1,TGCGCCAGCAGCACCGGGACATCCGGCTACACAGATACGCAGTATTTT,CASSTGTSGYTDTQYF
-,-,TRBJ1-6,TRBV9,TGTGCCAGCAGCGACTGGGGGCAGGAGGATTCACCCCTCCACTTT,CASSDWGQEDSPLHF
-,once,TRBJ1-4,TRBV5-8,TGTGCCAGCAGCTACGGGACAACTAATGAAAAACTGTTTTTT,CASSYGTTNEKLFF
-,-,TRBJ1-6,TRBV5-6,TGTGCCAGCAGCTACTCTACAGGGTTGTCACCCCTCCACTTT,CASSYSTGLSPLHF
TRBD1,-,TRBJ1-1,TRBV6-5,TGTGCCAGCAGTTACTCTGAGGGGGCTTACACTGAAGCTTTCTTT,CASSYSEGAYTEAFF
-,-,TRBJ1-2,TRBV25-1,TGTGCCAGCAGTTCAGGATTGAACTATGGCTACACCTTC,CASSSGLNYGYTF
TRBD1,-,TRBJ1-1,TRBV10-3,TGTGCCATCAGGCTGACAGGGGGCGTCGGCACTGAAGCTTTCTTT,CAIRLTGGVGTEAFF
-,-,TRBJ1-6,TRBV4-3,TGCGCCAGCAGCCAAGATATCAGGGTAGGGTCACCCCTCCACTTT,CASSQDIRVGSPLHF
TRBD2,-,TRBJ2-7,TRBV19,TGTGCCAGTAGTATAATTGGGGGGGGTCCCCATCCCAACGAGCAGTACTTC,CASSIIGGGPHPNEQYF
-,-,TRBJ2-7,TRBV5-4,TGTGCCAGCAGCTCGCGGAATAGGGGGTCTTCCCCCTACGAGCAGTACTTC,CASSSRNRGSSPYEQYF
TRBD1,-,TRBJ1-5,TRBV3-1/TRBV3-2,TGTGCCAGCAGCCCAACCAGGGGGCCTGGCAATCAGCCCCAGCATTTT,CASSPTRGPGNQPQHF
-,-,TRBJ1-5,TRBV5-1,TGCGCCAGCAGCCCCGGTGGGGGGGAGGGTCAGCCCCAGCATTTT,CASSPGGGEGQPQHF
-,-,TRBJ1-1,TRBV7-9,TGTGCCAGCAGCGCCAGGGTTATGAACACTGAAGCTTTCTTT,CASSARVMNTEAFF
TRBD1,few,TRBJ2-2,TRBV6-5,TGTGCCAGCAGTTATGGGACAGTGAGGACCGGGGAGCTGTTTTTT,CASSYGTVRTGELFF
TRBD1,-,TRBJ1-1,TRBV19,TGTGCCAGTAGGACAACAGGGGCGGGAAGAACTGAAGCTTTCTTT,CASRTTGAGRTEAFF
-,-,TRBJ1-2,TRBV12-2,TGTGCAAGTCGCTTACGGACTACTCCCGAGGGAGGGCATGGCTACACCTTC,CASRLRTTPEGGHGYTF
-,-,TRBJ2-3,TRBV30,TGTGCCTGGAGCTATTACTACACAGATACGCAGTATTTT,CAWSYYYTDTQYF
TRBD1,-,TRBJ2-1,TRBV9,TGTGCCAGCACGGGACAGGTCTCCTACAATGAGCAGTTCTTC,CASTGQVSYNEQFF
TRBD1,-,TRBJ1-1,TRBV5-1,TGCGCCAGCAGCGGGGGGACAGGGCGGAACACTGAAGCTTTCTTT,CASSGGTGRNTEAFF
-,-,TRBJ2-1,TRBV19,TGTGCCAGTAGTATCGGGGGACTTAGTTACAATGAGCAGTTCTTC,CASSIGGLSYNEQFF
TRBD1,-,TRBJ1-1,TRBV19,TGTGCCGCGCTACGGGACAGAGTCGAAGCTTTCTTT,CAALRDRVEAFF
TRBD2,-,TRBJ2-3,TRBV15,TGTGCCACCAGCAGAAAGACTAGCGGGGGAGATACGCAGTATTTT,CATSRKTSGGDTQYF
-,-,TRBJ1-1,TRBV5-1,TGCGCCAGCAGCCGGGATCCAGGGGAGGGAAACACTGAAGCTTTCTTT,CASSRDPGEGNTEAFF
-,-,TRBJ1-5,TRBV12-5,TGTGCTAGTGGTTTTAGTCCGGGAACATCGAATCAGCCCCAGCATTTT,CASGFSPGTSNQPQHF